The clone carrying this TCR beta chain was recorded a few times. The sample originates from a study of response to subunit inactivated influenza vaccine. The CDR3 is 14 residues long. Germline CDR1 and CDR2: LNHNV and YYDKDF (reference sequence). Trimming pared 8 bases from V and 4 bases from J, leaving 12 bases between. MiXCR, applied by TCRdb to the RT-PCR reads, yields one record per CDR3 protein. This sample has about 570,000 distinct CDR3 sequences, with around 11% found just once. These data were likewise used in another study, on T cells expressing NK-cell markers. That source adds: With UMIs, 5'RACE template switching was used to make TCR beta cDNA.

This clonotype originated in a man aged 50 to 59 who received an inactivated influenza vaccine. This chain uses TRBV15 with TRBJ2-6; unclear D gene. This material consisted of PBMCs from blood, taken on the day of vaccination. CDR3 residues: CATAWELGANVLTF. The CDR3 DNA reads as TGTGCCACCGCCTGGGAATTGGGGGCCAACGTCCTGACTTTC.